This T cell receptor (beta chain) was sequenced in a study of blood T cell repertoires in COVID-19. About the study: Samples taken during acute and convalescent COVID-19 were collected in the United States, Italy and Spain. Sources were T cells, B-cell-depleted T cells, or PBMCs; the material itself was cDNA or gDNA.

CDR3 length: 17 amino acids. The germline gives CDR1 MDHEN, CDR2 SYDVKM. Unmatched junction bases numbered 9, after V lost 3 bases and J lost 2 bases. As originally analysed: The assay estimated nucleated cells by amplifying reference gene primers. Sequencing was performed with immunoSEQ multiplex PCR; in TCRdb, only in-frame clones are kept and a portion is missing. That table gives V, J and clone size, and the DNA gave D and trimming. This table has some 320,000 clones, about 90% appearing once. Those enrolled in Seattle joined during active infection and were followed longitudinally afterward. The sequenced sample consisted of peripheral blood. The chain recombines TRBV28 with TRBJ1-5; 8 bases line up with TRBD1. The sequence was obtained from a young woman with COVID-19, enrolled during active disease. As DNA, the CDR3 is TGTGCCAGCAGTTTGGAACAGGGGGGTCGAGGCAATCAGCCCCAGCATTTT. Protein sequence: CASSLEQGGRGNQPQHF.